The TCR beta chain under discussion was sequenced for a study of blood T cell repertoires in COVID-19. Trimming shortened V by 0 bases and J by 5 bases, and 9 bases separated the two germline ends. CDR1 and CDR2 from the germline V gene are SGDLS and YYNGEE. CDR3 length: 13 residues. Measured with immunoSEQ multiplex PCR; TCRdb has only the in-frame clones, and not every one. The sample contains under 250,000 clones, 86% of which appear only once. The chain links TRBV9 to TRBJ2-7, with D tentatively TRBD2 (5 bases). The receptor was isolated from a man aged 50-59 years with COVID-19, enrolled during active disease. The sequenced material came from peripheral blood. CDR3 bases: TGTGCCAGCAGCGTAGATTTCGGGGACGAGCAGTACTTC. It codes for CASSVDFGDEQYF.